This T cell receptor (beta chain) was found in a study of blood T cell repertoires in COVID-19. Across the study: COVID-19 samples, acute and convalescent, were from the United States, Italy and Spain. The cDNA or gDNA used as material had been derived from T cells, B-cell-depleted T cells, or PBMCs.

Per the original data handling: Estimation of nucleated cell counts was performed using reference gene primer amplification. The protocol was immunoSEQ multiplex PCR, while the TCRdb copy is restricted to in-frame clones and leaves out a portion. That table is the source of V, J and clone size, and D and trimming were worked out from the DNA. The sample lists around 40,000 clones, 89% seen once, with about 22% in the top ten. Material for sequencing was peripheral blood. The sequence came from a man aged 50-59 years with active COVID-19.

As DNA, the CDR3 is TGTGCCAGCCAGAGGGACTTCTACAATGAGCAGTTCTTC. This codes for CASQRDFYNEQFF. This chain joins TRBV6-5 and TRBJ2-1, with a weak D call TRBD2 (6 bases). Germline V gene data show CDR1 as MNHEY and CDR2 as SVGAGI. This CDR3 has 13 residues. Between the trimmed V and J ends, which lost 8 bases and 3 bases, there was a span of 11 bases.